The 28 T cell receptor beta chains reported below all come from one sample, sequenced in a study of cytomegalovirus exposure and HLA in healthy donors. The assay was immunoSEQ multiplex PCR, and TCRdb's table has in-frame clones only and misses some. The sample comprises about 160,000 clones, around nine tenths of which are singletons, and 2.5% to 3% rests with the top ten. Sequenced sample: PBMCs. These receptor sequences come from a man younger than 35 in good health and CMV-seronegative.

The chain carries TRBV6-5 and TRBJ1-2, with 8 nucleotides matching TRBD1. With V trimmed by 6 bases and J by 3 bases, 6 bases remained unmatched. CDR3 length: 14 amino acids. Per germline, CDR1 MNHEY and CDR2 SVGAGI. The chain's CDR3 is CASRLAGGDYGYTF. In nucleotides, the CDR3 is TGTGCCAGCAGACTCGCAGGGGGCGACTATGGCTACACCTTC.

V gene TRBV18 combines with J gene TRBJ2-3, with D perhaps matching TRBD1 (6 bases). The CDR3 contains 14 residues. The germline V gene has CDR1 KGHSH and CDR2 LQKENI. V was clipped by 2 bases and J by 4 bases, with 10 bases between them. The CDR3 sequence: CASSPRTGPDTQYF. CDR3 nucleotide sequence: TGTGCCAGCTCACCAAGAACAGGGCCAGATACGCAGTATTTT.

V usage is TRBV27 and J usage is TRBJ2-1, with D maybe TRBD1 (5 bases). The V gene's germline CDR1 is MNHEY and CDR2 SMNVEV (reference sequence). Trimming removed 3 bases from V and 9 bases from J, with 12 bases in between. This CDR3 is built from 13 residues. CDR3 residues: CASSFGGDSEQFF. CDR3 nucleotide sequence: TGTGCCAGCAGTTTTGGCGGAGACAGTGAGCAGTTCTTC.

V is TRBV18 and J is TRBJ1-1, with 8 bases lining up with TRBD1. Germline-derived CDR1 and CDR2 are KGHSH and LQKENI. This CDR3 region has 14 residues. V lost 3 bases, J lost 6 bases, and 6 bases stayed unmatched. CDR3 sequence reads: CASSPPGGTAEAFF. The DNA for the CDR3 is TGTGCCAGCTCACCCCCAGGGGGCACCGCTGAAGCTTTCTTT. Based on the CDR3 plus reference TRBV18 and TRBJ1-1, the full variable domain is NAGVMQNPRHLVRRRGQEARLRCSPMKGHSHVYWYRQLPEEGLKFMVYLQKENIIDESGMPKERFSAEFPKEGPSILRIQQVVRGDSAAYFCASSPPGGTAEAFFGQGTRLTVV.

This chain joins TRBV5-1 and TRBJ1-1; TRBD1 aligns across 7 bases. From germline, CDR1 is SGHRS and CDR2 YFSETQ. The CDR3 is 15 residues long. J lost 1 base, V lost 1 base, and 4 bases had no gene match. CDR3 nucleotide sequence: TGCGCCAGCAGCTTGATCGGGGACAGGAACACTGAAGCTTTCTTT. This translates into CASSLIGDRNTEAFF.

The chain carries TRBV19 and TRBJ2-3; possible D gene TRBD2, 5 bases. Germline V gene lookup returns CDR1 LNHDA and CDR2 SQIVND (reference sequence). The V end lost 3 bases, the J end lost 6 bases, and 10 bases lay between the germline ends. The CDR3 spans 13 residues. CDR3 protein: CASSIEGLDTQYF. The CDR3 DNA reads as TGTGCCAGTAGTATCGAGGGTCTCGATACGCAGTATTTT.

The V gene is TRBV9, the J gene TRBJ1-2; D possibly corresponds to TRBD1 (6 bases). Germline V CDR1 and CDR2: SGDLS, YYNGEE. The CDR3 contains 13 residues. The ends were cut back, 1 base at V and 8 bases at J, with 12 bases in the middle. The DNA of the CDR3 is TGTGCCAGCAGCGTAATTAATCAGGGGGGCTACACCTTC. Translated: CASSVINQGGYTF.

This clone is a singleton in its sample. This sequence joins TRBV30 and TRBJ2-1; D not certain. This CDR3 comprises 13 residues. V dropped 7 bases and J dropped 0 bases, with 10 bases sitting between them. The germline V gene encodes CDR1 GTSNPN and CDR2 SVGIG (reference sequence). This CDR3 reads CAYFSYSYNEQFF. The CDR3 region has the DNA TGTGCCTATTTCTCCTACTCCTACAATGAGCAGTTCTTC.

This chain links TRBV5-6 with TRBJ2-3, with D tentatively TRBD2 (5 bases). This CDR3 contains 15 residues. V shed 0 bases and J shed 0 bases, with 8 bases lying between them. The germline V gene has CDR1 SGHDT and CDR2 YYEEEE. CDR3 loop: CASSLALESTDTQYF. The DNA of the CDR3 is TGTGCCAGCAGCTTGGCACTAGAGAGCACAGATACGCAGTATTTT.

The chain joins TRBV5-1 to TRBJ2-3; TRBD2 is a possible D gene (5 bases). The CDR3 has 16 residues. Looked up from germline, CDR1 is SGHRS and CDR2 is YFSETQ. Trimming removed 3 bases from V and 1 base from J, with 15 bases in between. The CDR3 here is CASSWDSPGGTDTQYF. The CDR3 nucleotides are TGCGCCAGCAGCTGGGATTCCCCCGGGGGCACAGATACGCAGTATTTT.

This sequence joins TRBV21-1 and TRBJ2-7; no check of the table's D call, TRBD1, against the DNA was made. TRBV21-1 counts as a pseudogene. The CDR3 loop spans 17 amino acids. The CDR3 protein is CASSKWRQGRPFYEQYF. CDR3 DNA sequence: TGTGCCAGCAGCAAATGGAGGCAGGGGCGGCCATTCTACGAGCAGTACTTC.

This rearrangement joins TRBV7-2 to TRBJ1-1; possible D gene TRBD1, 6 bases. CDR3 length: 15 residues. The V end lost 5 bases, the J end lost 0 bases, and 13 bases lay between the germline ends. The germline V gene has CDR1 SGHTA and CDR2 FQGNSA. DNA for the CDR3: TGTGCCAGCAGCCCACAACAGGGTTTGAACACTGAAGCTTTCTTT. This codes for CASSPQQGLNTEAFF.

The chain recombines TRBV30 with TRBJ1-5; TRBD1 matches at 7 bases. The V gene's germline CDR1 is GTSNPN and CDR2 SVGIG (reference sequence). The V gene end was trimmed by 3 bases and the J gene end by 2 bases; junction bases not matched to a gene: 4. The CDR3 has 14 residues. DNA for the CDR3: TGTGCCTGGAGCCTAGGACAGGGCAATCAGCCCCAGCATTTT. This sequence encodes CAWSLGQGNQPQHF.

The chain is built from TRBV27 and TRBJ2-1; perhaps TRBD2 as D (6 bases). From germline, CDR1 is MNHEY and CDR2 SMNVEV (reference sequence). Trimming left V 2 bases short and J 8 bases short, with 22 bases between. This CDR3 region has 17 residues. CDR3 region: CASSLRIIADRRYEQFF. CDR3 nucleotides: TGTGCCAGCAGTTTAAGGATAATAGCGGACCGGCGGTATGAGCAGTTCTTC.

V usage is TRBV5-1 and J usage is TRBJ2-7; tentatively, D is TRBD2 (5 bases). This CDR3 contains 12 residues. CDR1 and CDR2 (germline): SGHRS, YFSETQ. Between the trimmed V and J ends, which lost 7 bases and 3 bases, there was a span of 11 bases. In nucleotides, the CDR3 is TGCGCCAGCCGCGGGTCCGACTACGAGCAGTACTTC. It codes for CASRGSDYEQYF.

The chain joins TRBV25-1 to TRBJ2-3, with a tentative D call TRBD2 (6 bases). Germline lookup yields CDR1 MGHDK and CDR2 SYGVNS. This CDR3 has 17 residues. V shed 1 base and J shed 1 base, with 15 bases lying between them. In DNA, the CDR3 is TGTGCCAGCAGTGAATCAAGTGGAGTAGCGGGCACAGATACGCAGTATTTT. Protein product: CASSESSGVAGTDTQYF.

This sequence joins TRBV2 and TRBJ1-1; D gene uncertain. The CDR3 length is 13 residues. Trimming took 4 bases from V and 4 from J, leaving 10 bases between them. Germline loops: CDR1 SNHLY, CDR2 FYNNEI. CDR3 residues: CASSAGLGTEAFF. As DNA, the CDR3 is TGTGCCAGCAGTGCGGGGTTGGGCACTGAAGCTTTCTTT.

The V and J genes are TRBV5-1 and TRBJ1-2, with 11 nucleotides matching TRBD1. CDR1 is SGHRS and CDR2 is YFSETQ in the germline V gene. This CDR3 is built from 16 residues. Germline trimming cut 1 base from V and 7 bases from J; bases unmatched to any gene: 9. The CDR3 nucleotides read TGCGCCAGCAGCTTGTCCTTCGGACAGGGGGCGGCTGGCTACACCTTC. This translates into CASSLSFGQGAAGYTF.

The chain combines TRBV6-1 with TRBJ1-5; a possible D gene is TRBD1 (6 bases). V was cut by 3 bases and J by 3 bases, with 12 bases left in between. This CDR3 is 15 amino acids long. Germline CDR1 is MNHNS and CDR2 is SASEGT. Here the CDR3 reads CASSDLWTDNQPQHF. The CDR3 nucleotides are TGTGCCAGCAGTGACCTCTGGACAGACAATCAGCCCCAGCATTTT.

Here the CDR3 DNA reads TGTGCCAGCCTTACAACAGGGGGCAGGAACACCATATATTTT. It codes for CASLTTGGRNTIYF. V and J are TRBV28 and TRBJ1-3, with 9 bases matching TRBD1. This CDR3 region has 14 residues. CDR1 and CDR2 (germline): MDHEN, SYDVKM. V lost 8 bases and J lost 7; bases outside the gene matches: 9.

The J gene is TRBJ2-5, the V gene TRBV19, with D possibly matching TRBD2 (6 bases). Between the trimmed V and J ends, which lost 5 bases and 4 bases, there was a span of 17 bases. CDR3 length: 15 amino acids. Germline CDR1 LNHDA, CDR2 SQIVND (reference sequence). CDR3 bases: TGTGCCAGTAGTGCCCGCGTCGTGGGGGGAGAGACCCAGTACTTC. It yields the protein CASSARVVGGETQYF.

This CDR3 reads CASRPGNYGYTF. In DNA, the CDR3 is TGTGCCAGCAGGCCGGGGAACTATGGCTACACCTTC. The chain is built from TRBV27 and TRBJ1-2; D remains ambiguous. V lost 6 bases and J 2 bases, leaving 7 bases between the germline ends. Germline lookup yields CDR1 MNHEY and CDR2 SMNVEV (reference sequence). The CDR3 spans 12 residues.

The rearrangement joins TRBV7-9 to TRBJ1-2; no reliable D call. This CDR3 comprises 13 residues. The germline V gene encodes CDR1 SEHNR and CDR2 FQNEAQ (reference sequence). V dropped 2 bases and J dropped 2 bases, with 6 bases sitting between them. CDR3: CASSLRENYGYTF. As DNA, the CDR3 is TGTGCCAGCAGCTTAAGGGAGAACTATGGCTACACCTTC. Complete variable domain (other parts from reference TRBV7-9 and TRBJ1-2): DTGVSQNPRHKITKRGQNVTFRCDPISEHNRLYWYRQTLGQGPEFLTYFQNEAQLEKSRLLSDRFSAERPKGSFSTLEIQRTEQGDSAMYLCASSLRENYGYTFGSGTRLTVV.

This chain links TRBV27 with TRBJ1-5; D gene uncertain. With 4 bases removed from V and 6 bases from J, the gap between germline ends came to 10 bases. This CDR3 has 13 amino acids. CDR1 MNHEY and CDR2 SMNVEV come from the germline V gene (reference sequence). CDR3 nucleotide sequence: TGTGCCAGCAGTTCGCAATCGGGTCAGCCCCAGCATTTT. It codes for CASSSQSGQPQHF.

The J gene is TRBJ2-1, the V gene TRBV20-1, with no clear D. CDR1 DFQATT and CDR2 SNEGSKA come from the germline V gene (reference sequence). This CDR3 has 11 amino acids. Trimming took off 7 bases at V and 7 bases at J, with 11 bases between the two ends. The CDR3, as DNA: TGCAGTGGGAGTCGGTTTAATGAGCAGTTCTTC. Its protein is CSGSRFNEQFF.

This chain links TRBV2 with TRBJ1-4, with unresolved D. The CDR3 extends over 15 amino acids. CDR1 and CDR2 (germline): SNHLY, FYNNEI. Deletions cut 1 base from V and 5 bases from J, with 11 bases between. CDR3 amino acids: CASSEGLIGNEKLFF. DNA of the CDR3: TGTGCCAGCAGTGAAGGACTGATCGGAAATGAAAAACTGTTTTTT.

The chain has TRBV18 and TRBJ2-1; 7 positions agree with TRBD2. With 2 bases clipped from V and 15 bases from J, the junction kept 4 bases outside the gene matches. Germline V CDR1 and CDR2: KGHSH, LQKENI. There are 11 residues in the CDR3. This chain's CDR3 is CASSPGREAFF. DNA for the CDR3: TGTGCCAGCTCACCAGGGAGGGAGGCGTTCTTC.

This clone was found a few times. This chain links TRBV18 with TRBJ2-2; 8 nucleotides line up with TRBD1. V gave up 1 base and J gave up 3 bases; unmatched junction bases: 4. CDR3 size: 16 residues. Per germline, CDR1 KGHSH and CDR2 LQKENI. The CDR3 reads CASSPRSGQDTGELFF. CDR3 coding DNA: TGTGCCAGCTCACCACGGTCGGGACAGGACACCGGGGAGCTGTTTTTT.